One and the same sample provided the 6 T cell receptor beta chains below, sequenced in a study of control samples from healthy donors and cancer patients. Clones were read by immunoSEQ multiplex PCR, and TCRdb kept only the in-frame ones, dropping some. In the table there are approximately 140,000 clones, under 95% of which are singletons. The sequenced sample was blood. The receptors come from a man between 18 and 29 years old in good health.

The CDR3 sequence: CASSPGTAKLFF. The CDR3 DNA sequence: TGTGCCAGCAGCCCCGGGACAGCCAAACTGTTTTTT. The rearrangement joins TRBV2 to TRBJ1-4; 7 positions agree with TRBD1. The CDR3 loop spans 12 amino acids. Unmatched junction bases numbered 6, after V lost 6 bases and J lost 11 bases. Germline loops: CDR1 SNHLY, CDR2 FYNNEI.

The CDR3: CASSLGDRGYEQYF. The CDR3 bases are TGTGCCAGCAGTTTAGGGGACAGGGGCTACGAGCAGTACTTC. The rearrangement uses TRBV27 and TRBJ2-7; 10 bases are a match to TRBD1. The CDR3 length is 14 residues. Germline V gene data show CDR1 as MNHEY and CDR2 as SMNVEV (reference sequence). Trimming at V came to 2 bases and at J to 3 bases, leaving 1 base not matched to a gene.

The rearrangement uses TRBV12-5 and TRBJ2-5; D perhaps matches TRBD2 (5 bases). The CDR3 loop spans 13 amino acids. The ends were cut back, 3 bases at V and 1 base at J, with 6 bases in the middle. Germline V gene data show CDR1 as LGHNT and CDR2 as FRNRAP. The CDR3 sequence: CASGFGGQETQYF. The CDR3, as DNA: TGTGCTAGTGGTTTTGGAGGCCAAGAGACCCAGTACTTC. The full variable domain, its missing parts supplied by reference TRBV12-5 and TRBJ2-5, is DARVTQTPRHKVTEMGQEVTMRCQPILGHNTVFWYRQTMMQGLELLAYFRNRAPLDDSGMPKDRFSAEMPDATLATLKIQPSEPRDSAVYFCASGFGGQETQYFGPGTRLLVL.

This chain connects TRBV3-1 (or the pseudogene TRBV3-2) to TRBJ2-3; TRBD2 aligns across 10 bases. The CDR3 contains 16 residues. The germline CDR1 and CDR2 sequences are LGHDT and YNNKEL (reference sequence). Trimming removed 0 bases from V and 7 bases from J; junction bases left unmatched: 7. The CDR3 nucleotides are TGTGCCAGCAGCCAAGAAGGAGCGGGAGGGCCGCATACGCAGTATTTT. Translated: CASSQEGAGGPHTQYF.

This clone was picked up one time. The chain combines TRBV28 with TRBJ1-6; D is ambiguous. Germline V gene lookup returns CDR1 MDHEN and CDR2 SYDVKM. This CDR3 contains 13 residues. Trimming left V 8 bases short and J 9 bases short, with 14 bases between. CDR3 residues: CASGLAAGSPLHF. CDR3 sequence (DNA): TGTGCCAGCGGACTCGCCGCGGGTTCACCCCTCCACTTT.

The chain has TRBV6-5 and TRBJ1-4; D is unclear. V lost 5 bases and J 0 bases, leaving 10 bases between the germline ends. The CDR3 is 15 amino acids. Germline V CDR1 and CDR2: MNHEY, SVGAGI. The CDR3 here is CASSPYGPTNEKLFF. The CDR3 region has the DNA TGTGCCAGCAGTCCCTACGGCCCAACTAATGAAAAACTGTTTTTT.